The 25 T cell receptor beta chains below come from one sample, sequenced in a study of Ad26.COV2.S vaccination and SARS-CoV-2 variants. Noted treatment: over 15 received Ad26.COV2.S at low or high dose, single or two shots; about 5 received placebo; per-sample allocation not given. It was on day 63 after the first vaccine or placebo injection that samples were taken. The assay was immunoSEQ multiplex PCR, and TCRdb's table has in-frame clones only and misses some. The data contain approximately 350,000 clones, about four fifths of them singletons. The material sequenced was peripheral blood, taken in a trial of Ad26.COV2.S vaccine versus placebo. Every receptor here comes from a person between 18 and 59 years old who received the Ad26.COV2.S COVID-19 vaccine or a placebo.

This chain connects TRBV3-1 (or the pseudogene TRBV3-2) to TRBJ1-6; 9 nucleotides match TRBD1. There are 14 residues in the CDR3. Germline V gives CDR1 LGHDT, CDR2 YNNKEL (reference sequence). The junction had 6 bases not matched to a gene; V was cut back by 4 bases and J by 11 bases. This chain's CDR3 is CASSPGTGRPPLHF. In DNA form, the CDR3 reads TGTGCCAGCAGCCCCGGGACAGGGCGGCCACCCCTCCACTTT.

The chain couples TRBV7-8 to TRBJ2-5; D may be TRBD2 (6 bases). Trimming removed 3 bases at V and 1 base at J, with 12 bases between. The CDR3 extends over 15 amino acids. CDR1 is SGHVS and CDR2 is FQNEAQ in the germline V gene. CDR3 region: CASSFGGPRQETQYF. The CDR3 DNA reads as TGTGCCAGCAGCTTCGGGGGACCTCGCCAAGAGACCCAGTACTTC.

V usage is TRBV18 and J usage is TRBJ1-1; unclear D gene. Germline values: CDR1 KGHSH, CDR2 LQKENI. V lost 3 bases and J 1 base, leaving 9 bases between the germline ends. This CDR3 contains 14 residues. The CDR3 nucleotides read TGTGCCAGCTCACCCAGTAAGGCGAACACTGAAGCTTTCTTT. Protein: CASSPSKANTEAFF.

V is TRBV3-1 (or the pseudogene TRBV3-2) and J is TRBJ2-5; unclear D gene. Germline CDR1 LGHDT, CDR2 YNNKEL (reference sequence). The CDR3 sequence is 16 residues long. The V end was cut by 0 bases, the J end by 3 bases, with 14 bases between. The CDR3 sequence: CASSQDRSRRKETQYF. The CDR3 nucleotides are TGTGCCAGCAGCCAAGATAGGTCGCGAAGAAAAGAGACCCAGTACTTC.

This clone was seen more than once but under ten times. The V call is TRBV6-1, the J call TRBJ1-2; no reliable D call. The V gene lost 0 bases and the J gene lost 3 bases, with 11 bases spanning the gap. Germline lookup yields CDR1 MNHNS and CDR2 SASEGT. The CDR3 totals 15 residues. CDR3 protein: CASSEAVSSDYGYTF. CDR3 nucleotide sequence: TGTGCCAGCAGTGAAGCGGTCTCATCAGACTATGGCTACACCTTC.

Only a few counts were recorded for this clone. For the CDR3, the DNA is TGTGCCAGCACCTCGTTGTTGGGGGACTCCTACGAGCAGTACTTC. Amino acids: CASTSLLGDSYEQYF. V gene TRBV5-5 combines with J gene TRBJ2-7; possibly TRBD1 or TRBD2 for D (5 bases each). Germline V gene data show CDR1 as SGHKS and CDR2 as YYEKEE (reference sequence). The CDR3 runs 15 residues. V was shortened by 6 bases and J by 0 bases, with 16 bases between the two germline ends.

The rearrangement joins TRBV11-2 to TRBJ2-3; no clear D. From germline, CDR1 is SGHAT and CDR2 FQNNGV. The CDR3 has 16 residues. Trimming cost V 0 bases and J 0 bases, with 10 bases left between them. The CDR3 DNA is TGTGCCAGCAGCTTAGAATGGCTCCTGAGCACAGATACGCAGTATTTT. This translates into CASSLEWLLSTDTQYF.

In DNA form, the CDR3 reads TGTGCCAGCAGCCAGGTACAGGGCTTTCAGCCCCAGTATTTT. It codes for CASSQVQGFQPQYF. The V and J genes are TRBV4-2 and TRBJ1-5; a possible D gene is TRBD1 (6 bases). The J call may be incorrect, as the DNA end agrees better with TRBJ2-3. The CDR3 covers 14 residues. Germline V gene sequence: CDR1 LGHNA, CDR2 YNFKEQ.

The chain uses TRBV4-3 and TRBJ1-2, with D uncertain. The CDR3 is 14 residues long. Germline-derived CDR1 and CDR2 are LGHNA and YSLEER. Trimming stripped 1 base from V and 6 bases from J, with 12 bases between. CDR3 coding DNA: TGCGCCAGCAGCCAAGTAGCTGCTCTGAATGGCTACACCTTC. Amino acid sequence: CASSQVAALNGYTF.

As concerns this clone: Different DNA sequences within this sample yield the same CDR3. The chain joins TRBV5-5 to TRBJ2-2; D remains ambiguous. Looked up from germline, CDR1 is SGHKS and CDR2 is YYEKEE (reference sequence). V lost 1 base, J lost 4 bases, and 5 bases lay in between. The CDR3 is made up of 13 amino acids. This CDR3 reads CASSLLATGELFF. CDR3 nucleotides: TGTGCCAGCAGCTTGCTGGCCACCGGGGAGCTGTTTTTT.

The DNA for the CDR3 is TGTGCCACCAGTGACCCTGGGACTTCTGAAGCTTTCTTT. Its translation is CATSDPGTSEAFF. The J gene is TRBJ1-1, the V gene TRBV24-1; TRBD1 is a possible D gene (5 bases). V lost 4 bases, J lost 6 bases, and 11 bases lay in between. Looked up from germline, CDR1 is KGHDR and CDR2 is SFDVKD. The CDR3 spans 13 residues.

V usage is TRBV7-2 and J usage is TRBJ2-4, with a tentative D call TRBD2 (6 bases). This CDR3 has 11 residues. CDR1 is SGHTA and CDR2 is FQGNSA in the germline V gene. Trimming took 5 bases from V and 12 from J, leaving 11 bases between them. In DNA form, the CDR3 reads TGTGCCAGCAGCGACGTGGGGGGTCAGTACTTC. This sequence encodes CASSDVGGQYF.

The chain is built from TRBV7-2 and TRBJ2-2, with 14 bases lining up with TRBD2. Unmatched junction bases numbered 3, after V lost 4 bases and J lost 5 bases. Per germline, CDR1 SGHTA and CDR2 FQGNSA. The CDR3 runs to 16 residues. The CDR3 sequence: CASSSRTSGGTGELFF. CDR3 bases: TGTGCCAGCAGCTCTAGGACTAGCGGGGGGACCGGGGAGCTGTTTTTT. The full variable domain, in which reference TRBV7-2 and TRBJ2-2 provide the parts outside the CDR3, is GAGVSQSPSNKVTEKGKDVELRCDPISGHTALYWYRQSLGQGLEFLIYFQGNSAPDKSGLPSDRFSAERTGGSVSTLTIQRTQQEDSAVYLCASSSRTSGGTGELFFGEGSRLTVL.

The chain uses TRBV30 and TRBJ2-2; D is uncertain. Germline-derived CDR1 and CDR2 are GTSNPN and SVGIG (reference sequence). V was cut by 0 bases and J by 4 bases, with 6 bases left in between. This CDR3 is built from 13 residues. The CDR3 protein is CAWSVVSTGELFF. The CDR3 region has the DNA TGTGCCTGGAGTGTAGTATCCACCGGGGAGCTGTTTTTT.

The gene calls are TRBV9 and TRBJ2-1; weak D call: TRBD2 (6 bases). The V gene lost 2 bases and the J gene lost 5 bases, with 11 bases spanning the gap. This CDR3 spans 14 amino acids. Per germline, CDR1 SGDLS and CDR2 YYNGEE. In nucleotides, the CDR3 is TGTGCCAGCAGCGTGGGTAGCGGTCACAATGAGCAGTTCTTC. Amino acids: CASSVGSGHNEQFF.

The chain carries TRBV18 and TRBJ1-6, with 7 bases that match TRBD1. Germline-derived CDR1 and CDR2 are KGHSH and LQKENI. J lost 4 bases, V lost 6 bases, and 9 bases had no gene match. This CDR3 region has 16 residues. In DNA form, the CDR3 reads TGTGCCAGCTCGCCCGACAGGGCCCCGTATAATTCACCCCTCCACTTT. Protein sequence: CASSPDRAPYNSPLHF.

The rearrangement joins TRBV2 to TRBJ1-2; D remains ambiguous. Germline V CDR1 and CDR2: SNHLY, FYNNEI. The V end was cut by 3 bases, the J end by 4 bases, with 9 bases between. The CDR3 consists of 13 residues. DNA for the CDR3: TGTGCCAGCAGTGAGGAACTAGTCTATGGCTACACCTTC. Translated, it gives CASSEELVYGYTF.

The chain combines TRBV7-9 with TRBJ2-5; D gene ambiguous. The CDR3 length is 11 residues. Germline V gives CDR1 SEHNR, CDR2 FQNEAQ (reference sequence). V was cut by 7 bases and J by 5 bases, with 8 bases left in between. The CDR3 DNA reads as TGTGCCAGCAATCCTGCCGAGACCCAGTACTTC. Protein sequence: CASNPAETQYF.

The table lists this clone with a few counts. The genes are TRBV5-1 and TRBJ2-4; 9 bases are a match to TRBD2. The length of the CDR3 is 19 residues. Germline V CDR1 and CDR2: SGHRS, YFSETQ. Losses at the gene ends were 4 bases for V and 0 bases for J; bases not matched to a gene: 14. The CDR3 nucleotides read TGCGCCAGCAGCCCAAAGATCCTAGCGGGGCTACTAGCCAAAAACATTCAGTACTTC. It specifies CASSPKILAGLLAKNIQYF. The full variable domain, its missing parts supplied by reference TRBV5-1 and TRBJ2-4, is KAGVTQTPRYLIKTRGQQVTLSCSPISGHRSVSWYQQTPGQGLQFLFEYFSETQRNKGNFPGRFSGRQFSNSRSEMNVSTLELGDSALYLCASSPKILAGLLAKNIQYFGAGTRLSVL.

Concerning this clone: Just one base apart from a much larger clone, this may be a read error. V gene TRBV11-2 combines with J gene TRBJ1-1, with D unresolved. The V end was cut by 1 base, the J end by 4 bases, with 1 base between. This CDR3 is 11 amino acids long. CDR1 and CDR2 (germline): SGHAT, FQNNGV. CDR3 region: CASSLATEAFF. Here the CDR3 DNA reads TGTGCCAGCAGCTTAGCCACTGAAGCTTTCTTT.

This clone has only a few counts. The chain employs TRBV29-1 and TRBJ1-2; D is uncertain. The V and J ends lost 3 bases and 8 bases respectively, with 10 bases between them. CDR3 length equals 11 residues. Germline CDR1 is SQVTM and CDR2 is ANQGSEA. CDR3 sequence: CSVDFSGGYTF. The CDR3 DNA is TGCAGCGTTGATTTTTCTGGGGGCTACACCTTC.

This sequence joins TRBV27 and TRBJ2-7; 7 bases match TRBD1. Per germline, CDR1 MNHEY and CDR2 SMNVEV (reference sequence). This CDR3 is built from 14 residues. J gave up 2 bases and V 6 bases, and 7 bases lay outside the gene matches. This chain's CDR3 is CASSRRDSPYEQYF. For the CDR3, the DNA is TGTGCCAGCAGCAGACGGGACAGCCCCTACGAGCAGTACTTC.

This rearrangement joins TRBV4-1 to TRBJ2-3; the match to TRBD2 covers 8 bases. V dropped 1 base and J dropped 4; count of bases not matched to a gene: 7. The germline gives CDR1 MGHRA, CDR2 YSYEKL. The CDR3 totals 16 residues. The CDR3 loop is CASSQVRGLVPDTQYF. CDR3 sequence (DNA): TGCGCCAGCAGCCAAGTTCGGGGACTAGTCCCAGATACGCAGTATTTT.

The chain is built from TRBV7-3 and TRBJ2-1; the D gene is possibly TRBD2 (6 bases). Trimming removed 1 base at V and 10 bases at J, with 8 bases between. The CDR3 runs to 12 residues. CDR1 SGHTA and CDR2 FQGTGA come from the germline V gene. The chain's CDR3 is CASSLIADEQFF. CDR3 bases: TGTGCCAGCAGCTTAATAGCGGACGAGCAGTTCTTC.

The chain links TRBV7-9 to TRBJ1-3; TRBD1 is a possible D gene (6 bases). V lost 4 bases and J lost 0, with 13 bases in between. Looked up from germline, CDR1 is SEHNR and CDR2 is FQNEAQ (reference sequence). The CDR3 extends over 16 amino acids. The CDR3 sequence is CASSSGQPNSGNTIYF. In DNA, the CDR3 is TGTGCCAGCAGCTCAGGACAGCCGAACTCTGGAAACACCATATATTTT. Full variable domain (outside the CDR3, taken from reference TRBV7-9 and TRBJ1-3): DTGVSQNPRHKITKRGQNVTFRCDPISEHNRLYWYRQTLGQGPEFLTYFQNEAQLEKSRLLSDRFSAERPKGSFSTLEIQRTEQGDSAMYLCASSSGQPNSGNTIYFGEGSWLTVV.